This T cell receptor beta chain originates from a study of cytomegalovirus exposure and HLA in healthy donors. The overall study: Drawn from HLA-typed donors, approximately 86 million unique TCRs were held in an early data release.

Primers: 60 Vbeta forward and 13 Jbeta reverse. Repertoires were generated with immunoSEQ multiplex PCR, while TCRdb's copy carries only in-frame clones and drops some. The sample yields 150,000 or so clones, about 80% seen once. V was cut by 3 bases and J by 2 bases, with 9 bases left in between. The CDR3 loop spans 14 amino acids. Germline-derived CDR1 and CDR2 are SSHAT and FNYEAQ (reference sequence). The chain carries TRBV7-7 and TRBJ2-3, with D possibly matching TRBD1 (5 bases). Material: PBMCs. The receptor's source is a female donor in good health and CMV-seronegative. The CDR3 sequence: CASSFGAPTDTQYF. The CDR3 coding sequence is TGTGCCAGCAGCTTTGGGGCCCCCACAGATACGCAGTATTTT.